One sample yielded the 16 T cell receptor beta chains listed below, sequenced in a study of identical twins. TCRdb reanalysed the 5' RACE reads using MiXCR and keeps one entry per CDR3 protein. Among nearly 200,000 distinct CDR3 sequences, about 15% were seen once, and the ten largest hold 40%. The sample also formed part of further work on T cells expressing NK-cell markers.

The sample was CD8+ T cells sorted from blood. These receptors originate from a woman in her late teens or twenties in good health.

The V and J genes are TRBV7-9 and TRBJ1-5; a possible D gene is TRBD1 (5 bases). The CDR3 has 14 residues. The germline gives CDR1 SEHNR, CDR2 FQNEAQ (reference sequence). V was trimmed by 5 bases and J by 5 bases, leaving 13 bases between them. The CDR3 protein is CASSPSGGYQPQHF. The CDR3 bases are TGTGCCAGCAGCCCAAGTGGGGGTTATCAGCCCCAGCATTTT.

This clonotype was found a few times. The CDR3 region is CAIGGVGPGANVLTF. CDR3 bases: TGTGCCATCGGTGGAGTAGGGCCCGGGGCCAACGTCCTGACTTTC. The chain carries TRBV10-3 and TRBJ2-6; no clear D. Trimming removed 8 bases from V and 4 bases from J, with 15 bases in between. The CDR3 loop spans 15 amino acids. The germline CDR1 and CDR2 sequences are ENHRY and SYGVKD.

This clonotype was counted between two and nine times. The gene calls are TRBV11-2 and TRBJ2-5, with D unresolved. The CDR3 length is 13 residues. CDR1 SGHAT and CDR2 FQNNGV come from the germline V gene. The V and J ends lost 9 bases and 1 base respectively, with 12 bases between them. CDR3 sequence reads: CASELGSQETQYF. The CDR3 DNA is TGTGCCAGTGAACTGGGGTCCCAAGAGACCCAGTACTTC.

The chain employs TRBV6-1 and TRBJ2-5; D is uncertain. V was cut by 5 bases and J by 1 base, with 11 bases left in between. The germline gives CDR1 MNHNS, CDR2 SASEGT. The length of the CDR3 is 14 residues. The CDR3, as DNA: TGTGCCAGCAGTCCCGGACGGCTCCAAGAGACCCAGTACTTC. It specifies CASSPGRLQETQYF.

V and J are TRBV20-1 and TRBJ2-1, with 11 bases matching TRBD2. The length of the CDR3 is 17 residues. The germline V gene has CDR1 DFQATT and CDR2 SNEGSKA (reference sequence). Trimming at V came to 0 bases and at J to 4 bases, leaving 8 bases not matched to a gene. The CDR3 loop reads CSARDEIAGGSYNEQFF. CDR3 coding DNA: TGCAGTGCTAGAGATGAAATAGCGGGAGGGAGTTACAATGAGCAGTTCTTC.

CDR3 region: CASSVSQGNTEAFF. CDR3 DNA sequence: TGTGCCAGCAGCGTTTCTCAGGGGAACACTGAAGCTTTCTTT. J is TRBJ1-1 and V is TRBV9; TRBD1 is a possible D gene (5 bases). Germline CDR1 reads SGDLS; CDR2 reads YYNGEE. Trimming shortened V by 2 bases and J by 1 base, and 9 bases separated the two germline ends. This CDR3 has 14 amino acids.

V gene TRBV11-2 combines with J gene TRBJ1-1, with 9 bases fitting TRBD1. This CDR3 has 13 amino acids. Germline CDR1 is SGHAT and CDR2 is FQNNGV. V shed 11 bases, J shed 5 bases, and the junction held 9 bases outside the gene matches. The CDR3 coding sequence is TGTGCCGGCTCCGGGACAGGGAGGACTGAAGCTTTCTTT. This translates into CAGSGTGRTEAFF.

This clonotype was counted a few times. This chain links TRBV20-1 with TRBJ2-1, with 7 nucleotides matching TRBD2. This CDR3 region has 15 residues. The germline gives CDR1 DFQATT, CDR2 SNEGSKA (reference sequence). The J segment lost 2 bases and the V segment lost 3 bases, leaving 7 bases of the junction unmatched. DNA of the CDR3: TGCAGTGCTAGTAGCCTAGCGGTTACCTACAATGAGCAGTTCTTC. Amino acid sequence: CSASSLAVTYNEQFF.

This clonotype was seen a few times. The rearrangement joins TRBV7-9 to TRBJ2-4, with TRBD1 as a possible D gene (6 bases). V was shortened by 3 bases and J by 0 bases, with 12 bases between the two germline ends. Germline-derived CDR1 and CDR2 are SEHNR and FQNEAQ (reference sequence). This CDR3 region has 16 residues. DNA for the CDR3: TGTGCCAGCAGCTTGACCCAGGGGATAGCCAAAAACATTCAGTACTTC. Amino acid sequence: CASSLTQGIAKNIQYF.

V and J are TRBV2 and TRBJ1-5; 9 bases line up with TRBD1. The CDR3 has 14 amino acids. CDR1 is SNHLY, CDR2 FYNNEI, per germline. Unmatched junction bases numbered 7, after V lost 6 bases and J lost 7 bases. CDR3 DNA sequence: TGTGCCAGCAGGTTGACAGGGGGGAGCCAGCCCCAGCATTTT. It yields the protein CASRLTGGSQPQHF.

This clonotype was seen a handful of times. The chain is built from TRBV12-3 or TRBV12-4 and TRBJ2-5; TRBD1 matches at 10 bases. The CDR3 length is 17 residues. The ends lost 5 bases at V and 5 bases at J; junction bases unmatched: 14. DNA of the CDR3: TGTGCCAGCAGTCCCGGGACAGGGGCTTTAGAATCCGAGACCCAGTACTTC. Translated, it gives CASSPGTGALESETQYF.

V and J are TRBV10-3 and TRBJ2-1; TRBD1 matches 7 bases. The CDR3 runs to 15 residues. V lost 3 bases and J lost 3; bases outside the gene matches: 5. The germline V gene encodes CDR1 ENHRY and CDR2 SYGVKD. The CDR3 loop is CAISDGRTGYNEQFF. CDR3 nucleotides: TGTGCCATCAGTGACGGGCGGACAGGCTACAATGAGCAGTTCTTC.

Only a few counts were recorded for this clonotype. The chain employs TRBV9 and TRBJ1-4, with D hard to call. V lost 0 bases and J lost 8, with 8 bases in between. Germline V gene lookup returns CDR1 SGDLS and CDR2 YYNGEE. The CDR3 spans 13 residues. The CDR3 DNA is TGTGCCAGCAGCGTAGCCATCCGGGAAAAACTGTTTTTT. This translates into CASSVAIREKLFF.

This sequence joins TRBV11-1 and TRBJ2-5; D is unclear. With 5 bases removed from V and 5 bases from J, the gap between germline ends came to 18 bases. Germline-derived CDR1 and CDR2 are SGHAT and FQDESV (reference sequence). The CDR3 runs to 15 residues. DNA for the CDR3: TGTGCCAGCAGCCGACATAGAGCCGCCCCGGAGACCCAGTACTTC. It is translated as CASSRHRAAPETQYF.

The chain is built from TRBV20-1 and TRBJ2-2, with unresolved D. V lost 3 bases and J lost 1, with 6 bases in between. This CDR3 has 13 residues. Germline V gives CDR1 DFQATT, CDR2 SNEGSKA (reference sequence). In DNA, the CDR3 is TGCAGTGCTAGTCGAGAGAACACCGGGGAGCTGTTTTTT. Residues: CSASRENTGELFF.

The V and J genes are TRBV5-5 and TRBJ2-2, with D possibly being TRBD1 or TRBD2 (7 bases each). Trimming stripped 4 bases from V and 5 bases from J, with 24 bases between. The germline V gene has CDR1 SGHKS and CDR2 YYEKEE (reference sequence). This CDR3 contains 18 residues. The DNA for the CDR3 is TGTGCCAGCAGCAGCTCTCCGGGGGAGGGGGCGATTACCGGGGAGCTGTTTTTT. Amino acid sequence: CASSSSPGEGAITGELFF.